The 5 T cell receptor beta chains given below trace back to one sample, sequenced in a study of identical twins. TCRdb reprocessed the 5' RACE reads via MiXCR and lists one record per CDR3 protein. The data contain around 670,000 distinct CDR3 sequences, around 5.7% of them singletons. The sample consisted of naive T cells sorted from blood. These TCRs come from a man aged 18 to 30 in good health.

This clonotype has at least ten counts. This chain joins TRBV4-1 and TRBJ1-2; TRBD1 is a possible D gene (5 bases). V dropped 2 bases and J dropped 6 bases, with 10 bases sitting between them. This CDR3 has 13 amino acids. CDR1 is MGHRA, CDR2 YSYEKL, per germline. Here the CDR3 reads CASSQTGTDGYTF. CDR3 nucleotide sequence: TGCGCCAGCAGCCAAACGGGGACGGATGGCTACACCTTC.

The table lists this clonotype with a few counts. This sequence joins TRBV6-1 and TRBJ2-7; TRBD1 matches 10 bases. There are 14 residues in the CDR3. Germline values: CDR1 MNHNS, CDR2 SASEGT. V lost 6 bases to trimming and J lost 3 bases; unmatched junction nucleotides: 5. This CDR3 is CASRSGQGLYEQYV. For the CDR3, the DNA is TGTGCCAGCAGGTCGGGACAGGGGCTCTACGAGCAGTACGTC.

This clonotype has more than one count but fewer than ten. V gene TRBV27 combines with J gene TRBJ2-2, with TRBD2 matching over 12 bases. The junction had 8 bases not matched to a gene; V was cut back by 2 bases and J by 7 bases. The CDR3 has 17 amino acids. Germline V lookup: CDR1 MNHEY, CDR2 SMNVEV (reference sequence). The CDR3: CASSLLAGGPSDGELFF. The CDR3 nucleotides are TGTGCCAGCAGTTTACTAGCGGGAGGGCCAAGTGACGGGGAGCTGTTTTTT.

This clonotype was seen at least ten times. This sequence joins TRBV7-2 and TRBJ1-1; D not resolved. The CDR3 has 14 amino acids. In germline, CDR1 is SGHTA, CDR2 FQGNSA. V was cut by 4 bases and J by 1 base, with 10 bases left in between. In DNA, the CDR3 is TGTGCCAGCAGCTCGAACATCAAGAACACTGAAGCTTTCTTT. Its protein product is CASSSNIKNTEAFF.

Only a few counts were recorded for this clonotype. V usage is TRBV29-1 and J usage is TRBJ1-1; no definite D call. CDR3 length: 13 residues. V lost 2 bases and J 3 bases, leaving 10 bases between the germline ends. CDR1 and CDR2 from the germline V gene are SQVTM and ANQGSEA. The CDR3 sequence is CSVERVEDTEAFF. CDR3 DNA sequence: TGCAGCGTTGAAAGGGTTGAAGACACTGAAGCTTTCTTT.